Listed below are T cell receptor beta chains from one sample, sequenced in a study of radiation and T cells in renal cell carcinoma. Only in-frame clones appear in the TCRdb table, and some are missing; sequencing was by immunoSEQ multiplex PCR. Of approximately 85,000 clones listed, approximately 90% are singletons. The sequencing here drew on blood, taken from a patient whose treatment included radiotherapy and nephrectomy. The receptors derive from a woman aged 70 to 79 with renal cell carcinoma. Both conserved end residues are part of each CDR3. The D gene is left open where the match is weak. For some rows the clone size is stated as once, few or many, or as a class when expanded; others skip it.

CASSIFGTEQETQYF	.	TRBV11-1	TRBJ2-5	.
CASTLGHGGNSPLHF	.	TRBV6-1	TRBJ1-6	.
CASSEEGQQNQPQHF	.	TRBV19	TRBJ1-5	TRBD1
CASSDRGFGEAFF	.	TRBV6-1	TRBJ1-1	TRBD1
CASSLWGRNEQFF	.	TRBV5-4	TRBJ2-1	.
CASSQQGFQETQYF	.	TRBV7-9	TRBJ2-5	.
CASSRQISNQPQHF	.	TRBV6-5	TRBJ1-5	.
CASSFGLAGAANTGELFF	.	TRBV19	TRBJ2-2	TRBD2
CASSPRRTNTEAFF	.	TRBV5-1	TRBJ1-1	.
CASSQERGLRQPQHF	.	TRBV4-1	TRBJ1-5	TRBD1
CASSEDRGRSYNEQFF	.	TRBV9	TRBJ2-1	TRBD1
CASSPFPGQVFYEQYF	.	TRBV18	TRBJ2-7	TRBD1
CASSVATGNTIYF	.	TRBV9	TRBJ1-3	.
CATRFDRDPLYEQYF	.	TRBV10-3	TRBJ2-7	TRBD1
CASSPGTGVSPLHF	.	TRBV5-4	TRBJ1-6	TRBD1
CASSRGFEAFF	.	TRBV19	TRBJ1-1	.
CASSGSKEQFF	.	TRBV2	TRBJ2-1	.
CASRYDLINQPQHF	.	TRBV2	TRBJ1-5	.
CASSLSGENTEAFF	.	TRBV7-8	TRBJ1-1	.
CASRTRETGNTIYF	.	TRBV2	TRBJ1-3	.
CAWSVHGRVSYEQYF	.	TRBV30	TRBJ2-7	.
CASSPLGGATTDTQYF	once	TRBV11-1	TRBJ2-3	.
CASSKAVGGGSPLHF	.	TRBV21-1	TRBJ1-6	.
CASSPKQGNTEAFF	few	TRBV5-1	TRBJ1-1	.
CASTADGRNTEAFF	.	TRBV7-8	TRBJ1-1	.
CASRKTGGYGYTF	.	TRBV7-2	TRBJ1-2	TRBD1
CAWGMRGASSSGNTIYF	.	TRBV30	TRBJ1-3	.
CASTSGNTEQFF	.	TRBV5-1	TRBJ2-1	.
CASRFRVGANRPQHF	.	TRBV7-2	TRBJ1-5	.
CASSPFPESSGANVLTF	once	TRBV18	TRBJ2-6	.